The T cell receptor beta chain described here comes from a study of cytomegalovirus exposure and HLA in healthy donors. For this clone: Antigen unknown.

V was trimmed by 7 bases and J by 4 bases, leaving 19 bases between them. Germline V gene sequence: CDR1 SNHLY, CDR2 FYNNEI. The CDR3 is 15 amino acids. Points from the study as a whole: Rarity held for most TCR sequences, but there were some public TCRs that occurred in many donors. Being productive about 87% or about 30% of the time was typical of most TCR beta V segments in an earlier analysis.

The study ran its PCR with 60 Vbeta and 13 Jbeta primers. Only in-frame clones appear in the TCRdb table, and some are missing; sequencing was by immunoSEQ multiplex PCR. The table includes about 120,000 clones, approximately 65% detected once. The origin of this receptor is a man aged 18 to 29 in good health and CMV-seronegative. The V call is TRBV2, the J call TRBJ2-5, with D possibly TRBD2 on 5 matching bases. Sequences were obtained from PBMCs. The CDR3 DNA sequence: TGTGCCAGCAATAGTGGTCTCCGGGCGGGAGAGACCCAGTACTTC. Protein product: CASNSGLRAGETQYF.